The rows below give T cell receptor beta chains drawn from one sample of a study of blood T cell repertoires in COVID-19. TCRdb's table, derived via immunoSEQ multiplex PCR, lists solely in-frame clones and lacks some. The profile covers 150,000 to 200,000 clones, with 82% appearing a single time and 7% taken by the ten largest. Source material: peripheral blood. The receptors derive from a middle-aged woman with COVID-19, enrolled during active disease. CDR3s include the opening cysteine and the closing phenylalanine or tryptophan. A D gene is named only where the DNA matches it firmly. Clone size is shown for a subset of rows, as once, few, many or a class of expanded clone.

d_call j_call clone_size v_call cdr3_nt cdr3_aa
. TRBJ1-1 . TRBV2 TGTGCCAGCAGTTTTTTGACAGAGAACACTGAAGCTTTCTTT CASSFLTENTEAFF
. TRBJ1-1 . TRBV6-1 TGTGCCAGCAGTGATCGGGGAGGGGTATACACTGAAGCTTTCTTT CASSDRGGVYTEAFF
TRBD1 TRBJ1-1 . TRBV6-5 TGTGCCAGCAGCCTAGAGGGGGCTGGGACTGAAGCTTTCTTT CASSLEGAGTEAFF
. TRBJ1-4 . TRBV11-3 TGTGCCAGCAGCTTAGGGCCTGGCGAAAAACTGTTTTTT CASSLGPGEKLFF
. TRBJ2-3 . TRBV9 TGTGCCAGCGGAAAGGAGTTGGGCACAGATACGCAGTATTTT CASGKELGTDTQYF
. TRBJ2-2 . TRBV6-5 TGTGCCAGCAGTCCGGCAGGGATCGCCGGGGAGCTGTTTTTT CASSPAGIAGELFF
. TRBJ2-2 . TRBV7-3 TGTGCCAGCAGCTCTCTTAACACCGGGGAGCTGTTTTTT CASSSLNTGELFF
TRBD1 TRBJ2-4 . TRBV12-5 TGTGCTAGTGGTTTGGGACAGGGTCCCCAAAACATTCAGTACTTC CASGLGQGPQNIQYF
. TRBJ2-1 . TRBV3-1/TRBV3-2 TGTGCCAGCAGCCGGCCGTTAACGGGGGTGTACAATGAGCAGTTCTTC CASSRPLTGVYNEQFF
. TRBJ2-7 . TRBV5-1 TGCGCCAGCAGCTTGGTGGTTAGTCCGTACGAGCAGTACTTC CASSLVVSPYEQYF
. TRBJ1-2 once TRBV15 TGTGCCACCAGCTATCGGACAGCCAGCTATGGCTACACCTTC CATSYRTASYGYTF
. TRBJ2-7 . TRBV10-2 TGCGCCAGCAGCCTAGCTTCCTACGAGCAGTACTTC CASSLASYEQYF
TRBD1 TRBJ2-3 . TRBV5-1 TGCGCCAGCAGCCGACAGGGGGCGTTCACAGATACGCAGTATTTT CASSRQGAFTDTQYF
. TRBJ2-7 once TRBV6-5 TGTGCCAGCTTTTCAGGGAACTACGAGCAGTACTTC CASFSGNYEQYF
. TRBJ2-2 . TRBV24-1 TGTGCCACCAGTGATTTGAAGACAGCGGGCACCGGGGAGCTGTTTTTT CATSDLKTAGTGELFF
. TRBJ1-5 few TRBV28 TGTGCCAGCAGAAAGCAGGGTTCTCGCAATCAGCCCCAGCATTTT CASRKQGSRNQPQHF
. TRBJ1-4 . TRBV6-6 TGTGCCAGCAGTCTAAGCGGCAGGGGAGTTGGCGGCGAAAAACTGTTTTTT CASSLSGRGVGGEKLFF
. TRBJ2-3 . TRBV6-2/TRBV6-3 TGTGCCAGCAGTTGGGGAGCTACGCAGTATTTT CASSWGATQYF
. TRBJ1-5 . TRBV19 TGTGCCAGTAGTATACGAGACACCAATCAGCCCCAGCATTTT CASSIRDTNQPQHF
TRBD2 TRBJ2-1 . TRBV13 TGTGCCAGCAGCTTTAGCGGGAGCCTGGATGAGCAGTTCTTC CASSFSGSLDEQFF
. TRBJ1-3 . TRBV4-1 TGCGCCAGCAGCCAAGACAGGGCCACTGGAAACACCATATATTTT CASSQDRATGNTIYF
. TRBJ1-5 . TRBV2 TGTGCCAGCAGGCAGGGTAACGGACCCCAGCATTTT CASRQGNGPQHF
. TRBJ2-2 . TRBV19 TGTGCCAGTAGTATCTGGCGGGTGAACACCGGGGAGCTGTTTTTT CASSIWRVNTGELFF
. TRBJ1-6 . TRBV28 TGTGCCAGCAGTGGGACAACCACAAATTCACCCCTCCACTTT CASSGTTTNSPLHF
TRBD1 TRBJ1-4 . TRBV2 TGTGCCAGCAGTCTTACCGGGACAGGGGCGAGTCATAATGAAAAACTGTTTTTT CASSLTGTGASHNEKLFF
TRBD2 TRBJ2-3 . TRBV6-1 TGTGCCAGCAGTGAATGGTCTAGCGGGGGTGGAGATACGCAGTATTTT CASSEWSSGGGDTQYF
. TRBJ2-2 . TRBV7-7 TGTGCTAGCAGCCGGGGTCCGAACACCGGGGAGCTGTTTTTT CASSRGPNTGELFF
TRBD1 TRBJ2-5 . TRBV6-5 TGTGCCAGCTGTCCGACAGGGCCCAGACAAGAGACCCAGTACTTC CASCPTGPRQETQYF
TRBD1 TRBJ2-7 . TRBV18 TGTGCCAGCTCACCGGGACAGACCTACGAGCAGTACTTC CASSPGQTYEQYF
. TRBJ2-5 . TRBV7-3 TGTGCCAGCAGCCCCAGCGGGCGCGCCTTCCAAGAGACCCAGTACTTC CASSPSGRAFQETQYF
. TRBJ1-2 . TRBV20-1 TGCAGTGCACGGACAGTCTATGGCTACACCTTC CSARTVYGYTF
. TRBJ2-5 . TRBV9 TGTGCCAGCAGCGTAGCTACAGGGGAGACCCAGTACTTC CASSVATGETQYF
. TRBJ1-2 . TRBV19 TGTGCCAGTAGTATCTCCTCAGGTGGCTACACCTTC CASSISSGGYTF
. TRBJ1-2 . TRBV3-1/TRBV3-2 TGTGCCAGCACCTTGGGGGGGTCCTATGGCTACACCTTC CASTLGGSYGYTF
TRBD1 TRBJ1-6 few TRBV7-9 TGTGCCAGCAGCCCCGACAGGGCACCCCTCCACTTT CASSPDRAPLHF
. TRBJ1-2 . TRBV9 TGTGCCAGCAGCGTAGAGGGGGTCGGGTATGGCTACACCTTC CASSVEGVGYGYTF
TRBD1 TRBJ2-2 . TRBV5-4 TGTGCCAGCAGCTTGGGACAGGGGGCAGGAAACACCGGGGAGCTGTTTTTT CASSLGQGAGNTGELFF
. TRBJ2-1 . TRBV29-1 TGCAGCGCGACTGGCAATGAGCAGTTCTTC CSATGNEQFF
TRBD2 TRBJ2-3 . TRBV4-2 TGTGCCAGCAGCCACCCAGGACTAGCGGAGGCTACGCAGTATTTT CASSHPGLAEATQYF
TRBD2 TRBJ2-5 . TRBV19 TGTGCCAGTAGCTCGCCCCGGACTAGCGGGAGAAGGGGACGGGAGACCCAGTACTTC CASSSPRTSGRRGRETQYF
TRBD1 TRBJ1-1 . TRBV5-4 TGTGCCAGCAGCTTGGGGGACAGGGGCATCACTGAAGCTTTCTTT CASSLGDRGITEAFF
. TRBJ1-6 . TRBV18 TGTGCCAGCTCACCGGCCTCGGAGTCACCCCTCCACTTT CASSPASESPLHF
TRBD2 TRBJ2-1 . TRBV30 TGTGCCTGGAGAGACTGGGGGGGGGTAAAGGGCAATGAGCAGTTCTTC CAWRDWGGVKGNEQFF
. TRBJ1-3 . TRBV2 TGTGCCAGCAGTCAGCGGCAGAAGGGTGGAAACACCATATATTTT CASSQRQKGGNTIYF
. TRBJ1-5 once TRBV28 TGTGCCAGCAGTTTCAGGGCCCGATATCTTCAGCCCCAGCATTTT CASSFRARYLQPQHF
. TRBJ1-1 few TRBV2 TGTGCCAGCAGTGTATTGGAGGGCCTAGAAGCTTTCTTT CASSVLEGLEAFF
. TRBJ1-5 . TRBV6-5 TGTGCCAGCAGACCCAACAGGGGCAATCAGCCCCAGCATTTT CASRPNRGNQPQHF
. TRBJ1-1 . TRBV13 TGTGCCAGCAGCTTAGAGTTGAGTGGCACTGAAGCTTTCTTT CASSLELSGTEAFF
TRBD2 TRBJ2-5 few TRBV7-9 TGTGCCAGCAGTACGCGACTAGCGGGAGAGACCCAGTACTTC CASSTRLAGETQYF
. TRBJ2-5 once TRBV19 TGTGCCAGTAGCCCAACGTGGGGGGACGGGGAGACCCAGTACTTC CASSPTWGDGETQYF
TRBD1 TRBJ2-1 . TRBV7-6 TGTGCCAGCAGCTTTTCCAGGGGGATCTACAATGAGCAGTTCTTC CASSFSRGIYNEQFF
. TRBJ1-1 . TRBV20-1 TGCAGCTCGGACATGAACACTGAAGCTTTCTTT CSSDMNTEAFF
. TRBJ2-1 . TRBV7-3 TGTGCCAGCAGCGGCGGGCCGACTGGTGAGCAGTTCTTC CASSGGPTGEQFF